This note documents a single TCR beta chain sequence. The data are from a study of beta chain features in type 1 diabetes. Expressed TCRB transcripts were sequenced, since all the RNA that had been isolated was reverse transcribed. Only in-frame clones appear in the TCRdb table, and some are missing; sequencing was by immunoSEQ multiplex PCR. The sample holds around 250,000 clones, about 30% seen once. Germline CDR1 reads MNHNS; CDR2 reads SASEGT. V was shortened by 7 bases and J by 4 bases, with 18 bases between the two germline ends. The CDR3 consists of 15 residues. The chain is built from TRBV6-1 and TRBJ2-3, with TRBD2 as a possible D gene (5 bases). This receptor was identified in a man aged 25 to 45 in good health. What was sequenced was central memory CD4+ T cells from blood. The CDR3 here is CASINLGLASDTQYF. The CDR3 bases are TGTGCCAGCATCAACCTAGGGCTAGCTTCAGATACGCAGTATTTT.